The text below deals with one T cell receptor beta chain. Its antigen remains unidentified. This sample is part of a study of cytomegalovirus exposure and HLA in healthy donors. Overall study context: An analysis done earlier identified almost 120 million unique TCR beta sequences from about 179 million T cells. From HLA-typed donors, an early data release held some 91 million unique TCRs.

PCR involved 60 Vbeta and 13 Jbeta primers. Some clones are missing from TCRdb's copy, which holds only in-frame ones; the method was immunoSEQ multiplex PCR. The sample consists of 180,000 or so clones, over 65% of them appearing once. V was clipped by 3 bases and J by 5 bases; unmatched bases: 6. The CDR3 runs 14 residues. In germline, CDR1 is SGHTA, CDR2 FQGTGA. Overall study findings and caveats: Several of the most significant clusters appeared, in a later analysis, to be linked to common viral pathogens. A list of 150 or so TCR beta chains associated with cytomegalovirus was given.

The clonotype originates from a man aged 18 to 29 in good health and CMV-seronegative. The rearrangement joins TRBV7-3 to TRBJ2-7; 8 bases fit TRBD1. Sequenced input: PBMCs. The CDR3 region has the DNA TGTGCCAGCAGCTTCCCCCCGGACAGGGACGAGCAGTACTTC. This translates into CASSFPPDRDEQYF. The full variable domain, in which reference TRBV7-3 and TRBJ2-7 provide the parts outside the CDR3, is GAGVSQTPSNKVTEKGKYVELRCDPISGHTALYWYRQSLGQGPEFLIYFQGTGAADDSGLPNDRFFAVRPEGSVSTLKIQRTERGDSAVYLCASSFPPDRDEQYFGPGTRLTVT.